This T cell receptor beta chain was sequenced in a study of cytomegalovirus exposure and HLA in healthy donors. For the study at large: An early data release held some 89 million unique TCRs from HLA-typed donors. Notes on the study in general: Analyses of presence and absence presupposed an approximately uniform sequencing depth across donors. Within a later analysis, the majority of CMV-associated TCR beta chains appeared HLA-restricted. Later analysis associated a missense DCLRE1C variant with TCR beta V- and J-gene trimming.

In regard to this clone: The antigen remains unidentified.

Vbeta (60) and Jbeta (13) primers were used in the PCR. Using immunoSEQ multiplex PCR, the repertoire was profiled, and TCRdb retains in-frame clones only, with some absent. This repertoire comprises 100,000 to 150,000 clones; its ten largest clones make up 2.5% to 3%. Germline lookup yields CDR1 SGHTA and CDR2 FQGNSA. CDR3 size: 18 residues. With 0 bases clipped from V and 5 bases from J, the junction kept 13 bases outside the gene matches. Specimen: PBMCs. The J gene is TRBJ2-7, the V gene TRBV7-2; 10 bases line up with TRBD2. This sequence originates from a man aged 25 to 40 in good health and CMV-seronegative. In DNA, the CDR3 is TGTGCCAGCAGCTTAGCCGACATGAATGGCCTAGCGGGAGACGAGCAGTACTTC. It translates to CASSLADMNGLAGDEQYF. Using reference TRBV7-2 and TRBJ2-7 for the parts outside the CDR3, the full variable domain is GAGVSQSPSNKVTEKGKDVELRCDPISGHTALYWYRQSLGQGLEFLIYFQGNSAPDKSGLPSDRFSAERTGGSVSTLTIQRTQQEDSAVYLCASSLADMNGLAGDEQYFGPGTRLTVT.